These 17 T cell receptor beta chains were sequenced from one sample in a study of vaccination effects on CD4 cells after COVID-19. For these TCRs, the target antigens are not known. TCRdb's copy holds only in-frame clones and misses some; the assay was immunoSEQ multiplex PCR. The table shows roughly 36,000 clones, with roughly 79% occurring only once. CD4+ T cells were isolated after 10 days of culture. The source material was CD4+ T cells from PBMCs cultured without peptide, sampled before COVID-19 vaccination. The receptors stem from a human donor who received a COVID-19 vaccine.

The V gene is TRBV18, the J gene TRBJ1-5, with TRBD1 identical over 7 bases. The V segment lost 3 bases and the J segment 6 bases; nucleotides outside the gene matches: 8. Germline assignment: CDR1 KGHSH and CDR2 LQKENI. CDR3 length: 15 amino acids. The CDR3 bases are TGTGCCAGCTCACCCAGACAGGGACCAAGTCAGCCCCAGCATTTT. This sequence encodes CASSPRQGPSQPQHF.

CDR3 protein: CASSSIGGGNNEQFF. The CDR3 DNA follows: TGTGCCAGCAGCTCGATTGGGGGGGGAAACAATGAGCAGTTCTTC. The chain recombines TRBV9 with TRBJ2-1; 7 bases fit TRBD2. Germline CDR1 SGDLS, CDR2 YYNGEE. This CDR3 region has 15 residues. With V trimmed by 4 bases and J by 5 bases, 9 bases remained unmatched.

The rearrangement links TRBV27 to TRBJ1-1; a possible D gene is TRBD1 (5 bases). Trimming pared 5 bases from V and 6 bases from J, leaving 19 bases between. Germline CDR1 MNHEY, CDR2 SMNVEV (reference sequence). This CDR3 comprises 15 residues. CDR3 sequence reads: CASSPRPQGWSEAFF. As DNA, the CDR3 is TGTGCCAGCAGTCCACGACCCCAGGGCTGGTCTGAAGCTTTCTTT.

The V call is TRBV11-2, the J call TRBJ2-1; D not resolved. V dropped 3 bases and J dropped 2 bases, with 11 bases sitting between them. The germline CDR1 and CDR2 sequences are SGHAT and FQNNGV. The CDR3 extends over 15 amino acids. CDR3 region: CASSFTLSTYNEQFF. In DNA, the CDR3 is TGTGCCAGCAGCTTTACCCTTTCGACCTACAATGAGCAGTTCTTC.

The chain is built from TRBV3-1 (or the pseudogene TRBV3-2) and TRBJ1-4, with D possibly TRBD1 on 5 matching bases. V lost 3 bases to trimming and J lost 9 bases, with 20 bases between them. The CDR3 has 16 residues. Germline loops: CDR1 LGHDT, CDR2 YNNKEL (reference sequence). CDR3 DNA: TGTGCCAGCAGCCATCCGCCGGGACCAGAGGCCAAAAAACTGTTTTTT. This gives the protein CASSHPPGPEAKKLFF.

The gene calls are TRBV18 and TRBJ2-4; D is unresolved. Germline V CDR1 and CDR2: KGHSH, LQKENI. CDR3 size: 13 residues. Trimming took 6 bases from V and 1 from J, leaving 7 bases between them. The CDR3 DNA reads as TGTGCCAGCTCCGCGGAGGCCAAAAACATTCAGTACTTC. Protein: CASSAEAKNIQYF.

This clone was recorded once. The chain joins TRBV7-2 to TRBJ2-3; D is uncertain. Germline V gene sequence: CDR1 SGHTA, CDR2 FQGNSA. V dropped 5 bases and J dropped 6 bases, with 9 bases sitting between them. The CDR3 contains 12 residues. The CDR3 DNA follows: TGTGCCAGCAGCCCCCCGTTTGATACGCAGTATTTT. It yields the protein CASSPPFDTQYF.

This clone was found a few times. This rearrangement joins TRBV7-9 to TRBJ2-1, with TRBD1 as a possible D gene (6 bases). Germline lookup yields CDR1 SEHNR and CDR2 FQNEAQ (reference sequence). There are 17 residues in the CDR3. The V gene lost 0 bases and the J gene lost 0 bases, with 12 bases spanning the gap. CDR3 nucleotide sequence: TGTGCCAGCAGCTTAGCGCTTATGGGGGCCTCCTACAATGAGCAGTTCTTC. Encoded protein: CASSLALMGASYNEQFF.

The chain carries TRBV5-6 and TRBJ2-7; 7 nucleotides line up with TRBD1. V lost 4 bases and J lost 4; bases outside the gene matches: 8. The CDR3 is 14 residues long. Looked up from germline, CDR1 is SGHDT and CDR2 is YYEEEE. The CDR3 sequence: CASSGRDSFYEQYF. The CDR3 DNA is TGTGCCAGCAGCGGCCGGGACAGCTTTTACGAGCAGTACTTC.

J is TRBJ1-4 and V is TRBV2, with D possibly being TRBD1 (5 bases). Germline values: CDR1 SNHLY, CDR2 FYNNEI. Trimming cost V 4 bases and J 8 bases, with 17 bases left between them. There are 15 residues in the CDR3. CDR3 nucleotide sequence: TGTGCCAGCAGTGGGGGACCTGGGACTTCGGAAAAACTGTTTTTT. Its protein is CASSGGPGTSEKLFF.

The chain links TRBV27 to TRBJ1-6; 10 bases align to TRBD1. Germline loops: CDR1 MNHEY, CDR2 SMNVEV (reference sequence). CDR3 length: 16 residues. V was pared by 4 bases and J by 10 bases, with 10 bases of the junction left unmatched. CDR3 in amino acids: CASSSWTGGYGSPLHF. The CDR3 DNA is TGTGCCAGCAGTTCCTGGACAGGGGGGTATGGGTCACCCCTCCACTTT.

This chain joins TRBV4-2 and TRBJ1-5; D is ambiguous. Germline CDR1 reads LGHNA; CDR2 reads YNFKEQ. Trimming cost V 0 bases and J 5 bases, with 5 bases left between them. The CDR3 covers 13 residues. This CDR3 reads CASSQEADQPQHF. For the CDR3, the DNA is TGTGCCAGCAGCCAAGAGGCGGATCAGCCCCAGCATTTT.

The rearrangement uses TRBV19 and TRBJ1-2; TRBD1 is a possible D gene (6 bases). V shed 3 bases and J shed 8 bases, with 10 bases lying between them. The CDR3 contains 12 residues. The germline V gene has CDR1 LNHDA and CDR2 SQIVND (reference sequence). The CDR3 is CASSMAGAGYTF. DNA of the CDR3: TGTGCCAGTAGTATGGCAGGGGCCGGCTACACCTTC.

This chain joins TRBV11-2 and TRBJ2-3; D call uncertain. V was cut by 2 bases and J by 0 bases, with 12 bases left in between. The germline V gene has CDR1 SGHAT and CDR2 FQNNGV. The CDR3 is made up of 16 amino acids. Here the CDR3 reads CASSLIPGRSTDTQYF. DNA for the CDR3: TGTGCCAGCAGCTTAATCCCTGGGCGTAGCACAGATACGCAGTATTTT.

J is TRBJ2-3 and V is TRBV7-6; D may correspond to TRBD1 or TRBD2 (5 bases each). The CDR3 is 15 residues long. The ends were cut back, 1 base at V and 4 bases at J, with 12 bases in the middle. Germline CDR1 and CDR2: SGHVS and FNYEAQ. The CDR3 sequence is CASSLERGSADTQYF. Written as DNA, the CDR3 is TGTGCCAGCAGCTTAGAGAGGGGATCGGCAGATACGCAGTATTTT.

This clone was picked up a small number of times. The chain employs TRBV27 and TRBJ1-2; D ambiguous. The CDR3 is 13 amino acids. CDR1 and CDR2 from the germline V gene are MNHEY and SMNVEV (reference sequence). Trimming left V 0 bases short and J 4 bases short, with 6 bases between. The CDR3, as DNA: TGTGCCAGCAGTTTATCATCCGTCTATGGCTACACCTTC. Residues: CASSLSSVYGYTF.

The genes are TRBV30 and TRBJ1-3; TRBD1 might be the D (5 bases). The CDR3 consists of 12 residues. With 0 bases removed from V and 9 bases from J, the gap between germline ends came to 9 bases. Germline V lookup: CDR1 GTSNPN, CDR2 SVGIG (reference sequence). CDR3 in amino acids: CAWSVPGGTIYF. The CDR3 nucleotides are TGTGCCTGGAGTGTACCCGGGGGCACCATATATTTT.